These T cell receptor beta chains were read from a single sample in a study of CD8 T cells in Susac syndrome. MiXCR, run by TCRdb on the immunoSEQ multiplex PCR reads, gives a single entry per CDR3 protein. Counted here are 300,000 or so distinct CDR3 sequences, 90% to 95% occurring once; the ten biggest clones make up approximately 0.065%. Sequencing used CD4+ T cells from PBMCs. All receptors come from a human donor with multiple sclerosis. The CDR3 runs from the conserved cysteine through the conserved F or W.

j_call v_call cdr3_aa
TRBJ1-1 TRBV20-1 CSASYSGFAAFF
TRBJ2-3 TRBV6-1 CASTILAGAPTDTQYF
TRBJ2-1 TRBV4-1 CASSQPRTAITYNEQFF
TRBJ2-2 TRBV3-1 CASSHPYYRERELFF
TRBJ2-2 TRBV19 CASNGGLNTGELFF
TRBJ1-1 TRBV6-2/TRBV6-3 CASSYPDSRAFF
TRBJ2-4 TRBV5-4 CASSVKGVQNIQYF
TRBJ2-7 TRBV3-1 CASSLDPSGYEQYF
TRBJ1-2 TRBV20-1 CSGGQGGGYTF
TRBJ1-4 TRBV20-1 CSARDLMEEEKLFF
TRBJ2-7 TRBV6-1 CASSPSGVDYEQYF
TRBJ2-2 TRBV25-1 CASQKNGAGYEELFF
TRBJ1-1 TRBV5-6 CASSLGLGGTEAFF
TRBJ1-1 TRBV3-1 CASSQVGTAEAFF
TRBJ2-3 TRBV7-3 CASSWGRGTDTQYF
TRBJ1-3 TRBV3-1 CASSQGRIGNTIYF
TRBJ2-6 TRBV7-2 CASSPRFGNSGANVLTF
TRBJ2-1 TRBV4-1 CASSQATLRNEQFF
TRBJ2-3 TRBV5-6 CASSLRGPADTQYF
TRBJ2-3 TRBV19 CASSIGTDTQYF
TRBJ2-1 TRBV6-4 CASSDSGDNSYNEQFF
TRBJ2-2 TRBV7-2 CASSLVQGNTGELFF
TRBJ2-7 TRBV12-3/TRBV12-4 CASSFGLSGAYEQYF
TRBJ2-1 TRBV4-1 CASSQDSETYNEQFF
TRBJ2-3 TRBV4-2 CASSQAGGGGTDTQYF
TRBJ2-1 TRBV14 CASSRLRGRNEQFF
TRBJ2-1 TRBV28 CASSGPGKQTWYNEQFF
TRBJ1-2 TRBV19 CASRTGTGGIYGYTF
TRBJ1-2 TRBV20-1 CSASTPNYGYTF
TRBJ2-5 TRBV29-1 CSVEGGSGETQYF
TRBJ2-3 TRBV6-1 CASSEGDETDTQYF
TRBJ1-5 TRBV4-1 CASSQDSGVGQPQHF
TRBJ1-3 TRBV18 CASSPAPANSGNTIYF
TRBJ2-5 TRBV27 CASSTYRGRGVETQYF
TRBJ2-3 TRBV7-2 CASSLSEVTDTQYF
TRBJ2-5 TRBV18 CASSPRRDIGGETQYF
TRBJ2-1 TRBV19 CASSKAGRSYNEQFF
TRBJ1-2 TRBV12-3/TRBV12-4 CASSFAQGHSNYGYTF
TRBJ2-1 TRBV6-2/TRBV6-3 CASSRRGVGYNEQFF
TRBJ1-1 TRBV6-2/TRBV6-3 CASSFLDGTEAFF
TRBJ2-2 TRBV4-1 CASSQLAGGVTTGELFF